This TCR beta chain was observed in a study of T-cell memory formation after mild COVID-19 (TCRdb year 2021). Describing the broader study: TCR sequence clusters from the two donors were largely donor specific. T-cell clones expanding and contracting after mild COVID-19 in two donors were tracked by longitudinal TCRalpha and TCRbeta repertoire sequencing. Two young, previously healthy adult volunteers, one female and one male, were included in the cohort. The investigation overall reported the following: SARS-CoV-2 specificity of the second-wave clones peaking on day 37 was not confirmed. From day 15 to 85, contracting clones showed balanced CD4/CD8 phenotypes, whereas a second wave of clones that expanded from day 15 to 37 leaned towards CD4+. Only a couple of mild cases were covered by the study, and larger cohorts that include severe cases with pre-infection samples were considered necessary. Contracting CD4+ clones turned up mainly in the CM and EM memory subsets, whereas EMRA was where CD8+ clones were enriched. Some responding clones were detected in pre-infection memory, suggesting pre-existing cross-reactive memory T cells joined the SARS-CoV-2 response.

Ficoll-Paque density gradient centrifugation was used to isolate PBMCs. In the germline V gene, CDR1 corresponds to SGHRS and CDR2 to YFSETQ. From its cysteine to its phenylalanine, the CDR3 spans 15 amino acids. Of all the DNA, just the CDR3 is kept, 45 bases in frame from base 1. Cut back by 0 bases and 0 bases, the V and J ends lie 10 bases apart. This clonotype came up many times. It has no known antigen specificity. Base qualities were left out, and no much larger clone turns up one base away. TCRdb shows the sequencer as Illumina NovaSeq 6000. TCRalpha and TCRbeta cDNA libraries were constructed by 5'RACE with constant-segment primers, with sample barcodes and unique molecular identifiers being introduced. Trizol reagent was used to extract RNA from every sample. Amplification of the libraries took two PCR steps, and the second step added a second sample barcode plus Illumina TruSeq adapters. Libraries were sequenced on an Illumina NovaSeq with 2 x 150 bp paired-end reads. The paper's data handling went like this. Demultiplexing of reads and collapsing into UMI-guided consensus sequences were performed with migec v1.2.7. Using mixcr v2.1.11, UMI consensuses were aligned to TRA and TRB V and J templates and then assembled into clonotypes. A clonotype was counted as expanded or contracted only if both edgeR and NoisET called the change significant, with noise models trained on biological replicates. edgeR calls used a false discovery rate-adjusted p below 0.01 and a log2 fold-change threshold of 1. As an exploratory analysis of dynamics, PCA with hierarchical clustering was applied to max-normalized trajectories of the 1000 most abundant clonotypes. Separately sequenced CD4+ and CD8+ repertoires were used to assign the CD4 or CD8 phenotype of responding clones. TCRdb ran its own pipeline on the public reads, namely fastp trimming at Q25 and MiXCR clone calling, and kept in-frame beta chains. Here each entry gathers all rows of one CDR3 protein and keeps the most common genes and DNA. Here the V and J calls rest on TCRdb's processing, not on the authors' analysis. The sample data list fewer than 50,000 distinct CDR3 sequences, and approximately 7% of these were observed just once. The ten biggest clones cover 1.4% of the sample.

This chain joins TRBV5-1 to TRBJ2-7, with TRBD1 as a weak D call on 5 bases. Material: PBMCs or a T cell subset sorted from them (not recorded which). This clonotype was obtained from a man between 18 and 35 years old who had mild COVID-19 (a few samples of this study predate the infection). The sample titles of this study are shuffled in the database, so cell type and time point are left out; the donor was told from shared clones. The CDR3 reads CASSLVGEPSYEQYF. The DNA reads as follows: TGCGCCAGCAGCTTGGTAGGGGAACCCTCCTACGAGCAGTACTTC.